This TCR beta chain was sequenced for a study of cytomegalovirus exposure and HLA in healthy donors. Clones were read by immunoSEQ multiplex PCR, and TCRdb kept only the in-frame ones, dropping some. The profile shows under 200,000 clones, around four fifths of them singletons. This clone was found once. The CDR3 has 14 residues. The V end lost 3 bases, the J end lost 2 bases, and 7 bases lay between the germline ends. Germline V gene data show CDR1 as SGHTA and CDR2 as FQGNSA. Sequencing was done on a sample of PBMCs. This clonotype was obtained from a man aged 18 to 35 in good health and CMV-seropositive. The rearrangement uses TRBV7-2 and TRBJ1-4; D not certain. The CDR3 region has the DNA TGTGCCAGCAGCTTTTTCAGGACTAATGAAAAACTGTTTTTT. Translating it yields CASSFFRTNEKLFF.